This T cell receptor (beta chain) comes out of a study of early T cells in non-severe SARS-CoV-2 infection. Study-level findings and limits: In VDJdb matching, anti-spike CD8 responses were favored while private and CD4 specificities went missing.

Individual cDNA molecules each received unique molecular identifiers attached to them. In TCRdb, the 5' RACE reads were re-called with MiXCR into one record per CDR3 protein. The repertoire holds tens of thousands of distinct CDR3 sequences, roughly 9% seen once, with 10% to 15% in the top ten. Germline V gene lookup returns CDR1 PRHDT and CDR2 FYEKMQ (reference sequence). The CDR3 length is 15 residues. Trimming took 5 bases from V and 11 from J; bases not matched to a gene: 10. This clonotype was counted only a few times. Its antigen is unidentified. The chain combines TRBV13 with TRBJ2-1, with 12 bases aligning to TRBD2. The TCR originated in an adult who was a healthcare worker with PCR-confirmed SARS-CoV-2 infection or an uninfected control (not recorded which). Specimen: whole blood, collected at baseline. CDR3 amino acids: CASSPRSSGRVQQFF. In nucleotides, the CDR3 is TGTGCCAGCAGCCCCCGCTCTAGCGGGAGGGTTCAGCAGTTCTTC.